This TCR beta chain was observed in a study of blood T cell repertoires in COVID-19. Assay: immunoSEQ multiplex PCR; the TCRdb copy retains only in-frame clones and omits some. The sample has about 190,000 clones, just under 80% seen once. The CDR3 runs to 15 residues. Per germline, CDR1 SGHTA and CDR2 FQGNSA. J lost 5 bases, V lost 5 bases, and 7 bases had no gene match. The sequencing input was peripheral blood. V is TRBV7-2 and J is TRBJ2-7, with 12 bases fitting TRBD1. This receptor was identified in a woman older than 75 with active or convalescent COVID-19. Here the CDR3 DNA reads TGTGCCAGCAGCGGTACCGGGACAGGGGGCGACGAGCAGTACTTC. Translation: CASSGTGTGGDEQYF.